A selection of T cell receptor beta chains follows, all from one sample in a study of blood T cells in healthy people across ages. TCRdb re-called the 5' RACE reads through MiXCR, storing one row per CDR3 protein. The sample shows some 790,000 distinct CDR3 sequences, 25% to 35% of them seen only once. Sequencing was performed on blood. These TCRs come from an elderly woman in good health. The CDR3 runs from the conserved cysteine through the conserved F or W. D genes are given only for firm matches. Clone size is not always given. Where it is, it says once, few, many or a class for expanded clones.

d_gene: .
abundance: many
j_gene: TRBJ2-1
v_gene: TRBV30
CDR3aa: CAWNRLRVNNEQFF
CDR3nt: TGTGCCTGGAACAGGCTCCGCGTTAACAATGAGCAGTTCTTC

d_gene: .
abundance: .
j_gene: TRBJ1-5
v_gene: TRBV12-3/TRBV12-4
CDR3aa: CASSLTGAPLQPQHF
CDR3nt: TGTGCCAGCAGTTTAACCGGGGCCCCCCTTCAGCCCCAGCATTTT

d_gene: TRBD1
abundance: few
j_gene: TRBJ2-5
v_gene: TRBV4-3
CDR3aa: CANSQERQGANEQYF
CDR3nt: TGCGCCAACAGCCAAGAACGACAGGGGGCGAATGAGCAGTACTTC

d_gene: TRBD2
abundance: .
j_gene: TRBJ2-7
v_gene: TRBV29-1
CDR3aa: CSVALAGGPAYEQYF
CDR3nt: TGCAGCGTTGCGCTAGCGGGAGGCCCCGCCTACGAGCAGTACTTC

d_gene: .
abundance: few
j_gene: TRBJ1-2
v_gene: TRBV3-1
CDR3aa: CANSQRGSNYGYTF
CDR3nt: TGTGCCAACAGCCAAAGGGGATCTAACTATGGCTACACCTTC

d_gene: .
abundance: many
j_gene: TRBJ1-5
v_gene: TRBV28
CDR3aa: CASSFQQGTQHF
CDR3nt: TGTGCCAGCAGTTTCCAACAGGGCACCCAGCATTTT

d_gene: .
abundance: many
j_gene: TRBJ2-5
v_gene: TRBV7-9
CDR3aa: CASSWGQRQETQYF
CDR3nt: TGTGCCAGCAGTTGGGGGCAGAGACAAGAGACCCAGTACTTC

d_gene: TRBD2
abundance: many
j_gene: TRBJ2-7
v_gene: TRBV6-6
CDR3aa: CASSYIAGAPYEQYF
CDR3nt: TGTGCCAGCAGTTACATAGCGGGGGCTCCCTACGAGCAGTACTTC

d_gene: .
abundance: .
j_gene: TRBJ1-4
v_gene: TRBV28
CDR3aa: CASKRGRNEKLFF
CDR3nt: TGTGCCAGCAAGAGGGGCAGAAATGAAAAACTGTTTTTT

d_gene: .
abundance: many
j_gene: TRBJ1-1
v_gene: TRBV3-1
CDR3aa: CASSPPRGGFTEAFF
CDR3nt: TGTGCCAGCAGCCCCCCTCGCGGGGGATTCACTGAAGCTTTCTTT

d_gene: .
abundance: many
j_gene: TRBJ2-1
v_gene: TRBV7-2
CDR3aa: CASSYYHSEQFF
CDR3nt: TGTGCCAGCAGCTACTACCACAGTGAGCAGTTCTTC

d_gene: TRBD2
abundance: many
j_gene: TRBJ2-5
v_gene: TRBV20-1
CDR3aa: CSARLRSGEGKTQYF
CDR3nt: TGCAGTGCTAGATTACGTAGCGGGGAGGGGAAGACCCAGTACTTC

d_gene: TRBD2
abundance: many
j_gene: TRBJ2-5
v_gene: TRBV5-6
CDR3aa: CASSLGGTSLQETQYF
CDR3nt: TGTGCCAGCAGCTTGGGAGGGACTAGTCTTCAAGAGACCCAGTACTTC

d_gene: .
abundance: .
j_gene: TRBJ2-5
v_gene: TRBV6-5
CDR3aa: CASLNAGAKTQYF
CDR3nt: TGTGCCAGCTTAAACGCGGGGGCAAAGACCCAGTACTTC